This T cell receptor beta chain emerged from a study of beta chain features in type 1 diabetes. Turning to the study itself: The samples had around 98 million sorted cells examined in all.

The whole isolated RNA underwent reverse transcription, so sequencing captured expressed TCRB transcripts. The method was immunoSEQ multiplex PCR; TCRdb's version includes in-frame clones alone and lacks a portion of them. The sample yields about 260,000 clones, around 68% seen once. The germline gives CDR1 SGHRS, CDR2 YFSETQ. The CDR3 covers 16 residues. V gave up 5 bases and J gave up 0 bases, with 15 bases separating them. The origin of this receptor is a man under 40 in good health. Source material: naive CD4+ T cells from blood. The V call is TRBV5-1, the J call TRBJ2-1, with a possible D match to TRBD1 (5 bases). CDR3: CASRPRQSSSYNEQFF. The CDR3 DNA is TGCGCCAGCAGACCAAGACAGAGTAGCTCCTACAATGAGCAGTTCTTC.